This T cell receptor beta chain was sequenced in a study of blood T cell repertoires in COVID-19. Across the study: From T cells, B-cell-depleted T cells, or PBMCs came the material, which was cDNA or gDNA.

Source study methods: From reference gene primer amplification, estimates of nucleated cell counts were derived. Repertoires were generated with immunoSEQ multiplex PCR, while TCRdb's copy carries only in-frame clones and drops some. V, J and clone size derive from that table, while D and trimming were established from the DNA sequence. The sample contains 200,000 to 250,000 clones, under 90% of which appear only once. Participant reports of clinical history set cohort assignment. The study recruited exposed participants who had met a COVID-19 case within 2 weeks before entry. The sequence was collected from a woman aged 50 to 60 who had been exposed to COVID-19. The sequenced sample was PBMCs or T cells enriched from blood (not recorded which).

CDR3 nucleotides: TGTGCCAGCACCCAAATCCCCTACAATGAGCAGTTCTTC. It yields the protein CASTQIPYNEQFF. V and J are TRBV2 and TRBJ2-1; D gene ambiguous. The germline CDR1 and CDR2 sequences are SNHLY and FYNNEI. The CDR3 sequence is 13 residues long. V lost 7 bases and J 2 bases, leaving 9 bases between the germline ends.